This entry concerns a single TCR beta chain. Its antigen specificity is not known. Base qualities are not provided; no much larger clone lies one nucleotide away. Reading from cysteine to phenylalanine, the CDR3 counts 15 amino acids. Only the CDR3 region is kept as DNA, spanning 45 bases read in frame from base 1. Trimmed from V: 0 bases; trimmed from J: 1 base; junction bases lacking a gene match: 4. CDR1 and CDR2 were assigned from the germline V gene as SGDLS and YYNGEE. The Qiagen DNeasy kit was used to extract genomic DNA from unsorted PBMCs and from the negatively selected CD4+ and CD8+ fractions. TCR beta CDR3 regions were amplified by immunoSEQ multiplex PCR using primers annealing to V and J segments. A synthetic immune receptor repertoire was used to minimize amplification bias, and any residual bias was removed computationally once sequencing was done. The source study handled its data this way. Repertoire diversity was quantified as the Shannon entropy index using custom Python scripts. Unsorted, CD4+ and CD8+ repertoires were analyzed separately, except for combined analyses in which CD4+ and CD8+ sequences were merged in silico. A clone counted as expanded when the clone's frequency after treatment rose at least 2-fold relative to C1D1, and clones undetected at baseline were given a pseudocount of 0.5. Singleton clones were defined as clones with 0 or 1 copy at C1D1, and non-singleton clones were defined as clones with 2 or more copies. By matching protein sequences in sorted samples from the same patient, clones expanded in unsorted samples were annotated as CD4+, CD8+ or unknown. Diversity changes from C1D1 to C4D1 were tested in paired samples using Wilcoxon tests. Imported from immuneACCESS, the table was reduced by TCRdb to in-frame sequences with V and J called. These copies leave out some clones; in studies compared against another copy, an unresolved V gene accounts for under half, and the cause of the remainder is not known. The DNA gave D and trimming, while V, J and clone size come from that table. The sample includes some 25,000 clones, with roughly two thirds observed a single time. The ten biggest clones cover 12% of the sample.

The time point tag for this specimen amounts to: cycle 2 day 1 (C2D1) of nivolumab. Every trial patient had relapsed after autologous stem cell transplantation, and cohorts A, B and C differed in prior brentuximab vedotin exposure. The trial cohort included fewer than 60 patients with relapsed/refractory classical Hodgkin lymphoma, and each patient had a best overall response of complete response, partial response or progressive disease. In the multi-cohort phase II CheckMate 205 trial, trial patients received single-agent nivolumab. An independent review committee assessed best overall response using the 2007 International Working Group response criteria. Trial PBMCs were collected just before the start of nivolumab (C1D1) and during therapy at cycle 2 day 1 and cycle 4 day 1. Peripheral blood was collected in 8 mL Vacutainer Cell Preparation Tubes, from which PBMCs were isolated by centrifugation and then cryopreserved.

This record belongs to a study of PD-1 blockade in classical Hodgkin lymphoma (TCRdb year 2020). Regarding the study in general: Nivolumab dosing was 3 mg/kg intravenously every 2 weeks, continuing until either disease progression or unacceptable toxicity. The study used CyTOF and TCR beta sequencing to define a peripheral blood immune signature of response to PD-1 blockade in classical Hodgkin lymphoma.

Results the study describes overall, beyond this receptor: Trial patients achieving complete response had baseline diversity similar to newly diagnosed patients, whereas partial responders and progressors had significantly lower diversity. By C4D1, a significant rise was seen in CD4+ TCR diversity but not in CD8+ TCR diversity (p=0.0027 vs p=0.16), and the rise was most apparent among complete responders (p=0.02). Diversity was lower in patients who began nivolumab less than 1 year after ASCT, so these patients were left out of later analyses to avoid confounding by immune reconstitution. The study covered only a single clinical trial cohort, and the causes of the repertoire differences, possibly disease activity or prior therapy, were still not defined. Baseline TCR diversity was reported as lower in newly diagnosed patients than in healthy donors, and lower still in relapsed/refractory patients.

Sample: peripheral blood mononuclear cells (PBMCs), taken before the second cycle of nivolumab. Recombination joined TRBV9 with TRBJ2-7; TRBD2 fits 7 bases in the junction. This sequence originates from a human donor with classical Hodgkin lymphoma. This receptor carries the CDR3 CASSVDLGGSYEQYF. In nucleotide form, the sequence is TGTGCCAGCAGCGTAGACCTCGGGGGGTCCTACGAGCAGTACTTC.